This TCR beta chain was documented in a study of blood T cell repertoires in COVID-19. Study background: PBMCs, B-cell-depleted T cells, or T cells provided the cDNA or gDNA that made up the material.

Repertoires were generated with immunoSEQ multiplex PCR, while TCRdb's copy carries only in-frame clones and drops some. The sample has about 150,000 clones, roughly 90% seen once. Specimen: peripheral blood. This receptor was identified in a man aged 60 to 69 with active or convalescent COVID-19.

CDR3 protein: CASKATENYGYTF. The CDR3 bases are TGTGCCAGTAAGGCTACAGAAAACTATGGCTACACCTTC. This chain uses TRBV19 with TRBJ1-2; D is unresolved. CDR3 length equals 13 residues. CDR1 is LNHDA and CDR2 is SQIVND in the germline V gene (reference sequence). Trimming cost V 7 bases and J 2 bases, with 11 bases left between them.